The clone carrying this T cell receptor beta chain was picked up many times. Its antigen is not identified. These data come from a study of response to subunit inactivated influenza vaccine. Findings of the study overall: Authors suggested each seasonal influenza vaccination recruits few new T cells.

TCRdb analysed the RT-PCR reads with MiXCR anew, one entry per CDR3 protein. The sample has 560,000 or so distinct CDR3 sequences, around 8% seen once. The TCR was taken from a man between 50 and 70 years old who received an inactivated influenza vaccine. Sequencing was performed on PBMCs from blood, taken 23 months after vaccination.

Here the CDR3 reads CASNALRGGPQHF. CDR3 in DNA: TGTGCCAGCAACGCGCTACGGGGGGGGCCCCAGCATTTT. The V call is TRBV12-3 or TRBV12-4, the J call TRBJ1-5; the D gene is possibly TRBD1 (5 bases). V was clipped by 7 bases and J by 9 bases, with 16 bases between them. This CDR3 has 13 amino acids.